A selection of T cell receptor beta chains follows, all from one sample in a study of shared clonotypes between healthy human individuals. The repertoire was sequenced with immunoSEQ multiplex PCR; TCRdb's copy has only in-frame clones and lacks some. Of about 2.2 million clones listed, about 92% are singletons. Material for sequencing was naive CD8+ T cells from PBMCs. These receptors all come from a man aged 18 to 29 in good health. Some clones in this sample may be carry-over from other donors' samples. CDR3s include the opening cysteine and the closing phenylalanine or tryptophan. The D gene is left open where the match is weak. Rows give clone size only sometimes, using once, few, many, or a class for an expanded clone.

D,J,size,V,DNA,CDR3
TRBD1,TRBJ2-5,NA,TRBV9,TGTGCCAGCAGCGTTGGGGACAGACAAGAGACCCAGTACTTC,CASSVGDRQETQYF
NA,TRBJ2-1,once,TRBV10-2,TGCGCCAGCAGTGAACAGCAGCTTACCTACAATGAGCAGTTCTTC,CASSEQQLTYNEQFF
TRBD2,TRBJ2-7,NA,TRBV5-6,TGTGCCAGCAGCTTGGGACTAGCGGGAGCGTTCTACGAGCAGTACTTC,CASSLGLAGAFYEQYF
TRBD1,TRBJ2-7,NA,TRBV6-6,TGTGCCAGCAGTTACTCGGGACAGGCCCACGAGCAGTACTTC,CASSYSGQAHEQYF
TRBD1,TRBJ2-7,NA,TRBV5-4,TGTGCCAGCAGCCCGACAGGGGCGACTTCCTACGAGCAGTACTTC,CASSPTGATSYEQYF
NA,TRBJ2-1,NA,TRBV10-3,TGTGCCATCAGGGAGAAAGAGCAGTTCTTC,CAIREKEQFF
NA,TRBJ2-3,NA,TRBV27,TGTGCCAGCAGTTTTGTGGACTCGCATACGCAGTATTTT,CASSFVDSHTQYF
NA,TRBJ2-1,NA,TRBV27,TGTGCCAGCAGGCCCTTACTTACTTTATACAATGAGCAGTTCTTC,CASRPLLTLYNEQFF
NA,TRBJ2-2,NA,TRBV2,TGTGCCAGCAGTGCTTGGGTTTCGGACACCGGGGAGCTGTTTTTT,CASSAWVSDTGELFF
NA,TRBJ2-7,NA,TRBV7-2,TGTGCCAGCAGCTTACACCAGGGACGCGACTACGAGCAGTACTTC,CASSLHQGRDYEQYF
NA,TRBJ2-3,NA,TRBV4-2,TGTGCCAGCAGCCAAGCGTTGGACAATGAAGCGTATTTT,CASSQALDNEAYF
TRBD1,TRBJ1-1,NA,TRBV18,TGTGCCAGCTCACCACCGGGGACAGAAAACACTGAAGCTTTCTTT,CASSPPGTENTEAFF
TRBD1,TRBJ2-5,NA,TRBV7-7,TGTGCCAGCAGCTTAGCGGGACAGGGGGGTACAGAGACCCAGTACTTC,CASSLAGQGGTETQYF
TRBD2,TRBJ2-5,NA,TRBV9,TGTGCCAGCAGCGGGGCCGGGACTAGTGGCGAGACCCAGTACTTC,CASSGAGTSGETQYF
NA,TRBJ2-3,NA,TRBV5-6,TGTGCCAGCAGTCCGGATGGGGGAATGGATACGCAGTATTTT,CASSPDGGMDTQYF
TRBD1,TRBJ2-2,NA,TRBV4-2,TGTGCCAGCAGCCCCCGGGACAGGGATTCCGGGGAGCTGTTTTTT,CASSPRDRDSGELFF
NA,TRBJ1-2,NA,TRBV6-5,TGTGCCAGCAGTTACTCGATTTCGGGGGGCGACTATGGCTACACCTTC,CASSYSISGGDYGYTF
TRBD2,TRBJ2-1,NA,TRBV29-1,TGCAGCGTTGAAGTTGAAGCGGGAAGCTCCTACAATGAGCAGTTCTTC,CSVEVEAGSSYNEQFF
NA,TRBJ1-5,NA,TRBV6-5,TGTGCCAGCAGAGATCCGGGACGGTGGGATCAGCCCCAGCATTTT,CASRDPGRWDQPQHF
NA,TRBJ2-1,NA,TRBV28,TGTGCCAGCAGTTTAATAGTCCGGGTGAGCTCCTACAATGAGCAGTTCTTC,CASSLIVRVSSYNEQFF
NA,TRBJ2-1,NA,TRBV4-2,TGTGCCAGCAGAATGACTAGTGTCTCCTACAATGAGCAGTTCTTC,CASRMTSVSYNEQFF
NA,TRBJ2-7,NA,TRBV27,TGTGCCAGCAGTTTATTGGGCACCCCTTACGAGCAGTACTTC,CASSLLGTPYEQYF
NA,TRBJ2-7,NA,TRBV6-5,TGTGCCAGCAGCCCGGTCGTGGCTGCGTACGAGCAGTACTTC,CASSPVVAAYEQYF
NA,TRBJ1-6,NA,TRBV4-1,TGCGCCAGCAGCCGCCGGACCCTAATGTACCGACTTCCCTATAATTCACCCCTCCACTTT,CASSRRTLMYRLPYNSPLHF
NA,TRBJ1-2,NA,TRBV7-9,TGTGCCAGCAGCCCCCGGGGGCCCGTCTATGGCTACACCTTC,CASSPRGPVYGYTF
TRBD1,TRBJ2-2,NA,TRBV6-5,TGTGCCAGCAGTTGGTGGACAGGGGCGAACACCGGGGAGCTGTTTTTT,CASSWWTGANTGELFF
NA,TRBJ2-7,NA,TRBV5-6,TGTGCCAGCAGCTTGGGGCCATTGATCGGGCGCGAGCAGTACTTC,CASSLGPLIGREQYF
NA,TRBJ2-1,NA,TRBV9,TGTGCCTCAGGGGGACTAGAGGATGAGCAGTTCTTC,CASGGLEDEQFF
NA,TRBJ2-2,NA,TRBV14,TGTGCCAGCAGCCATCTTTCTGTTAGCGGTAAATACACCGGGGAGCTGTTTTTT,CASSHLSVSGKYTGELFF
NA,TRBJ2-4,NA,TRBV7-9,TGTGCCAGCAGCTCCCAAGGGGGAGGCGGAGCCAAAAACATTCAGTACTTC,CASSSQGGGGAKNIQYF
TRBD2,TRBJ2-3,NA,TRBV5-1,TGCGCCAGCAGCTTGGATGGGACTAGCGGGTTCGCAGATACGCAGTATTTT,CASSLDGTSGFADTQYF
TRBD1,TRBJ1-2,NA,TRBV7-9,TGTGCCAGCAGCTTGTGGGGGGAAGACAGGGAACAGGGCTACACCTTC,CASSLWGEDREQGYTF
NA,TRBJ1-1,NA,TRBV28,TGTGCCAGCAGTTTATCCCTTGGGACTGAAGCTTTCTTT,CASSLSLGTEAFF
NA,TRBJ1-1,NA,TRBV19,TGTGCCAGTAGTATCCCCCCTCGAAGCGGCACTGAAGCTTTCTTT,CASSIPPRSGTEAFF
NA,TRBJ2-5,NA,TRBV9,TGTGCCAGCAGCGTGGCCGGGAAAGAGACCCAGTACTTC,CASSVAGKETQYF
NA,TRBJ2-2,NA,TRBV29-1,TGCAGCGGGGATTCAGGAACCGGGGAGCTGTTTTTT,CSGDSGTGELFF
NA,TRBJ1-1,NA,TRBV4-3,TGCGCCAGCAGCCAGGGAGGGTTTGTGGAGGGGTCCACTGAAGCTTTCTTT,CASSQGGFVEGSTEAFF
NA,TRBJ1-1,few,TRBV9,TGTGCCAGCAGCGTTGGGGATTACACTGAAGCTTTCTTT,CASSVGDYTEAFF
TRBD1,TRBJ2-3,NA,TRBV29-1,TGCAGCGTTGAAGGGTATCGGGACAGGAGCACAGATACGCAGTATTTT,CSVEGYRDRSTDTQYF
TRBD2,TRBJ2-1,NA,TRBV6-1,TGTGCCAGCAGTCCCGGGACTAGCGGGTACAATGAGCAGTTCTTC,CASSPGTSGYNEQFF
TRBD1,TRBJ2-3,NA,TRBV7-2,TGTGCCAGCAGCTTAGTAGGTCAGGGGGCAGGGACAGATACGCAGTATTTT,CASSLVGQGAGTDTQYF
NA,TRBJ2-1,NA,TRBV4-1,TGCGCCAGCAGCCAAGAACAGGGATCCTACAATGAGCAGTTCTTC,CASSQEQGSYNEQFF
NA,TRBJ2-7,NA,TRBV6-6,TGTGCCAGCAGTTATTTGAAGGGAAACGAGCAGTACTTC,CASSYLKGNEQYF
NA,TRBJ1-1,NA,TRBV28,TGTGCCAGCAGTCCCCCGGGGGCAGGGACTGAAGCTTTCTTT,CASSPPGAGTEAFF
NA,TRBJ2-1,NA,TRBV11-2,TGTGCCAGCAGCCCGAGGGGGACCCTGGGCAGGAGCTCCTACAATGAGCAGTTCTTC,CASSPRGTLGRSSYNEQFF
TRBD2,TRBJ2-1,NA,TRBV5-4,TGTGCCAGCAGCCCAAGACTAGCGGATGAGCAGTTCTTC,CASSPRLADEQFF
NA,TRBJ2-7,once,TRBV28,TGTGCCAGCAGTTTATCTTCCAGGGTAGACGAGCAGTACTTC,CASSLSSRVDEQYF